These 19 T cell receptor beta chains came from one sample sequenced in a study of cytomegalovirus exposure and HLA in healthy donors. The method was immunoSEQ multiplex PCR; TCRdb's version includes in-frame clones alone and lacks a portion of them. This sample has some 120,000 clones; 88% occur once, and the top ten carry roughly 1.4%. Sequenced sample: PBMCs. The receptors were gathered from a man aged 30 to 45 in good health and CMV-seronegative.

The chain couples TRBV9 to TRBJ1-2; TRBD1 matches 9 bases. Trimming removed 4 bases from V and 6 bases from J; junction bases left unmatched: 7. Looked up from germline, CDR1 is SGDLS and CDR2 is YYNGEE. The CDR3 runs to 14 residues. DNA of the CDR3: TGTGCCAGCAGCATACGGACAGGGGAGGATGGCTACACCTTC. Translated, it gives CASSIRTGEDGYTF.

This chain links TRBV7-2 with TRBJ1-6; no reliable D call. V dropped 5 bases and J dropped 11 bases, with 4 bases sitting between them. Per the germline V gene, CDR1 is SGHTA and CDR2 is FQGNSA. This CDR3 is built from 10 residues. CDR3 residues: CASSPAPLHF. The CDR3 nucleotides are TGTGCCAGCAGCCCCGCACCCCTCCACTTT.

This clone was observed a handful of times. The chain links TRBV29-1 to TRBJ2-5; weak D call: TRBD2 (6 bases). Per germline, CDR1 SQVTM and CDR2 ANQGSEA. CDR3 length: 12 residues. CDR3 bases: TGCAGTTGGGAGGTGCAGCAAGAGACCCAGTACTTC. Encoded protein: CSWEVQQETQYF. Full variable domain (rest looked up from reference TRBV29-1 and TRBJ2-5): SAVISQKPSRDICQRGTSLTIQCQVDSQVTMMFWYRQQPGQSLTLIATANQGSEATYESGFVIDKFPISRPNLTFSTLTVSNMSPEDSSIYLCSWEVQQETQYFGPGTRLLVL.

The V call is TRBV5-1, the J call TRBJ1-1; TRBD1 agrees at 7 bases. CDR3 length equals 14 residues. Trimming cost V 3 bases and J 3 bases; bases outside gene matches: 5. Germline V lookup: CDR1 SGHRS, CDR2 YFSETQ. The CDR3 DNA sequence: TGCGCCAGCAGCTCTGGACAGGAATACACTGAAGCTTTCTTT. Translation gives CASSSGQEYTEAFF.

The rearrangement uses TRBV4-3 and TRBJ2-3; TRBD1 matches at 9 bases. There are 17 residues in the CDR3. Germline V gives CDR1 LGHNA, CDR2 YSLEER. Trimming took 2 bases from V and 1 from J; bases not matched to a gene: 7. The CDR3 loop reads CASSQMEGDRGTDTQYF. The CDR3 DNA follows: TGCGCCAGCAGCCAAATGGAGGGGGACAGGGGCACAGATACGCAGTATTTT.

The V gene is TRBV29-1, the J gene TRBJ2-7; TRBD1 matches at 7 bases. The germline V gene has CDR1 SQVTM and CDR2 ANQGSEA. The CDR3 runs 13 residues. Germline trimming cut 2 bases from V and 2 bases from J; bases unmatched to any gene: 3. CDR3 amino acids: CSVEWGTAYEQYF. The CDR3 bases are TGCAGCGTTGAATGGGGGACAGCCTACGAGCAGTACTTC.

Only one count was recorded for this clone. Here the CDR3 DNA reads TGTGCCAGCAGCGTAGTTCCGGGAGCAGATACGCAGTATTTT. Encoded protein: CASSVVPGADTQYF. The chain joins TRBV9 to TRBJ2-3; tentative D call: TRBD2 (6 bases). The CDR3 extends over 14 amino acids. The ends were cut back, 0 bases at V and 4 bases at J, with 9 bases in the middle. The germline gives CDR1 SGDLS, CDR2 YYNGEE.

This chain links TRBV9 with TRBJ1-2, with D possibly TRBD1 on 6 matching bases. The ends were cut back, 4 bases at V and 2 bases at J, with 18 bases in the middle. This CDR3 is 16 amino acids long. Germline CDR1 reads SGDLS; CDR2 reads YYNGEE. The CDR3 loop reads CASSTLRDTRNYGYTF. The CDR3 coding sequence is TGTGCCAGCAGCACCCTCCGGGACACTCGAAACTATGGCTACACCTTC.

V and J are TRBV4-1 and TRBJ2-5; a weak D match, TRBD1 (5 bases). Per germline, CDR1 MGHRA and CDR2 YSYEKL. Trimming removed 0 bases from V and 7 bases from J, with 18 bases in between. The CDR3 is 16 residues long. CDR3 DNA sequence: TGCGCCAGCAGCCAAGATCCCCATACTGAAGGGGTGACCCAGTACTTC. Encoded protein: CASSQDPHTEGVTQYF.

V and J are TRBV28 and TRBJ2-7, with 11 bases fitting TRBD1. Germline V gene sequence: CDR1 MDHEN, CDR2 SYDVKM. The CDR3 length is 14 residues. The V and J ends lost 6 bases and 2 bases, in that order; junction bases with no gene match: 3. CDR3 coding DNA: TGTGCCAGCAGGGGACAGGGGGAGGCCTACGAGCAGTACTTC. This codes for CASRGQGEAYEQYF.

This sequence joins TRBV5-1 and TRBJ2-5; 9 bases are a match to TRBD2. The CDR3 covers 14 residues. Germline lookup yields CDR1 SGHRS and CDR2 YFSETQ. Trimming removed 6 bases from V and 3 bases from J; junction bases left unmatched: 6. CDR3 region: CASNSGRGEETQYF. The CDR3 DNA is TGCGCCAGCAATAGCGGGAGAGGGGAAGAGACCCAGTACTTC.

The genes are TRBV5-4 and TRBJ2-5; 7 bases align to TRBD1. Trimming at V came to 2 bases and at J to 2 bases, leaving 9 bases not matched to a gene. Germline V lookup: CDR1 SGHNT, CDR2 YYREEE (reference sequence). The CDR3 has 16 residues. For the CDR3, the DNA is TGTGCCAGCAGCTTCGGCTGGGACAGCGTACAAGAGACCCAGTACTTC. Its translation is CASSFGWDSVQETQYF.

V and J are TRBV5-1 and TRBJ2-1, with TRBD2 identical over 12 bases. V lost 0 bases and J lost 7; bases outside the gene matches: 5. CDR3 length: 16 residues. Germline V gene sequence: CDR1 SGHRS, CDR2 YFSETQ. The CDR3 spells CASSLGWLAGGNEQFF. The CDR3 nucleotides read TGCGCCAGCAGCTTGGGTTGGCTAGCGGGAGGGAATGAGCAGTTCTTC. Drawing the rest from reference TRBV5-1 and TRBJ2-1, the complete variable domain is KAGVTQTPRYLIKTRGQQVTLSCSPISGHRSVSWYQQTPGQGLQFLFEYFSETQRNKGNFPGRFSGRQFSNSRSEMNVSTLELGDSALYLCASSLGWLAGGNEQFFGPGTRLTVL.

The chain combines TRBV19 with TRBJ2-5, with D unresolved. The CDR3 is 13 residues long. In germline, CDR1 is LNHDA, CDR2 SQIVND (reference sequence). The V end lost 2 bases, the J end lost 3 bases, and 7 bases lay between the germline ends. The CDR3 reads CASSIWAEETQYF. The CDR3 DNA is TGTGCCAGTAGTATATGGGCTGAAGAGACCCAGTACTTC.

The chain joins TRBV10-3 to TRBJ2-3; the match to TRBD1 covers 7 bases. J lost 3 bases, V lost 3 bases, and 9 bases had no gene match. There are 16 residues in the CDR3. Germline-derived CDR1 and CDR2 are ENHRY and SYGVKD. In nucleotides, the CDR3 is TGTGCCATCAGTGATCCTACAGGGGTGGTAACAGATACGCAGTATTTT. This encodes CAISDPTGVVTDTQYF.

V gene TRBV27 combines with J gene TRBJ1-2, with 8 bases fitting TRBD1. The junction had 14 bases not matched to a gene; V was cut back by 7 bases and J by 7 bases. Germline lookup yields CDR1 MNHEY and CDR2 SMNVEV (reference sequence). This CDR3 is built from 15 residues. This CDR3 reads CASIPLADRGAGYTF. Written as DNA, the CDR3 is TGTGCCAGCATTCCCCTAGCTGACAGGGGTGCTGGCTACACCTTC.

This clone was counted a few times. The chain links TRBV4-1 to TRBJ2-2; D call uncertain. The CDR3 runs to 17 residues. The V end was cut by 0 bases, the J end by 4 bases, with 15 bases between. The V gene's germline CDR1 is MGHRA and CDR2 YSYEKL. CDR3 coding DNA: TGCGCCAGCAGCCAAGAGCCGGCAGGTCCCTCCACCGGGGAGCTGTTTTTT. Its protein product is CASSQEPAGPSTGELFF.

This chain's CDR3 is CASSLVGPARGEQYF. The CDR3 DNA reads TGTGCCAGCAGCTTAGTGGGCCCCGCGAGAGGGGAGCAGTACTTC. The V call is TRBV7-9, the J call TRBJ2-7; D perhaps matches TRBD2 (5 bases). V was cut by 1 base and J by 7 bases, with 17 bases left in between. This CDR3 contains 15 residues. Germline CDR1 and CDR2: SEHNR and FQNEAQ (reference sequence).

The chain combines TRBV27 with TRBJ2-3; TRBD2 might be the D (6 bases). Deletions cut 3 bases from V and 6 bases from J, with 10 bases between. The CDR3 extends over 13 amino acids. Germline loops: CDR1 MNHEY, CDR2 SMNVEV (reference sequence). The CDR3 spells CASSFGGYDTQYF. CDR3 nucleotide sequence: TGTGCCAGCAGTTTTGGAGGGTACGATACGCAGTATTTT.